This T cell receptor beta chain was captured in a study of T-cell reconstitution after alpha-beta-depleted transplantation in children. The CDR3 is 17 residues long. The V gene lost 3 bases and the J gene lost 1 base, with 16 bases spanning the gap. Germline V lookup: CDR1 MNHEY, CDR2 SVGAGI. TCRbeta library preparation incorporated unique molecular identifiers. Each CDR3 protein is one row after TCRdb ran MiXCR on the PCR reads. The data contain around 680,000 distinct CDR3 sequences, approximately 17% of them singletons. This clonotype was seen a few times. This rearrangement joins TRBV6-5 to TRBJ2-1; a possible D gene is TRBD1 (5 bases). The source material was PBMCs from the stem cell graft donor, sampled from the stem cell graft. This receptor was identified in a human donor who donated a stem cell graft to a child with acute myeloid leukemia. CDR3 region: CASSYRRSRQSYNEQFF. The CDR3 bases are TGTGCCAGCAGTTATCGCCGGTCAAGACAGTCCTACAATGAGCAGTTCTTC.